The 21 T cell receptor beta chains presented below share a single source sample, sequenced in a study of shared clonotypes between healthy human individuals. CD45RO-negative CD8 cells positively selected for CCR7 made up the naive population, which excluded terminally differentiated effector memory CD45RA+ cells. Only in-frame clones appear in the TCRdb table, and some are missing; sequencing was by immunoSEQ multiplex PCR. The table records 2 million or so clones, about 95% of them present only once. Sequences were obtained from naive CD8+ T cells sorted from blood. Receptors were obtained from a man aged 18 to 30 in good health.

This clone was picked up one time. The CDR3 DNA reads as TGTGCCGTAGGGGTCATCATGAACACTGAAGCTTTCTTT. Its translation: CAVGVIMNTEAFF. The genes are TRBV2 and TRBJ1-1; D might be TRBD1 (5 bases). Trimming stripped 11 bases from V and 0 bases from J, with 13 bases between. Germline V lookup: CDR1 SNHLY, CDR2 FYNNEI. This CDR3 is built from 13 residues.

The V call is TRBV27, the J call TRBJ1-1; no definite D call. Germline V lookup: CDR1 MNHEY, CDR2 SMNVEV (reference sequence). This CDR3 spans 13 amino acids. V lost 5 bases to trimming and J lost 4 bases, with 11 bases between them. CDR3 in amino acids: CASSLASVTEAFF. The DNA of the CDR3 is TGTGCCAGCAGTCTCGCCAGTGTCACTGAAGCTTTCTTT.

The gene calls are TRBV28 and TRBJ1-3; D is undetermined. Germline assignment: CDR1 MDHEN and CDR2 SYDVKM. The CDR3 consists of 16 residues. The V end was cut by 5 bases, the J end by 2 bases, with 16 bases between. The CDR3 is CASSPPYEGAGNTIYF. CDR3 DNA: TGTGCCAGCAGTCCACCTTACGAAGGCGCTGGAAACACCATATATTTT. The full variable domain, its missing parts supplied by reference TRBV28 and TRBJ1-3, is DVKVTQSSRYLVKRTGEKVFLECVQDMDHENMFWYRQDPGLGLRLIYFSYDVKMKEKGDIPEGYSVSREKKERFSLILESASTNQTSMYLCASSPPYEGAGNTIYFGEGSWLTVV.

The chain's CDR3 is CASDRGGTEAFF. CDR3 coding DNA: TGCGCCAGTGACAGGGGGGGCACTGAAGCTTTCTTT. This chain links TRBV10-2 with TRBJ1-1; 9 bases align to TRBD1. The CDR3 length is 12 residues. The germline V gene encodes CDR1 WSHSY and CDR2 SAAADI. V trimming: 9 bases; J trimming: 4 bases; junction bases outside the gene matches: 3.

Points on this clone: The identical CDR3 is also encoded by other nucleotide sequences in the sample. CDR3 DNA: TGTGCCAGCAGTTACCTATTAGGGGATACGCAGTATTTT. Amino acid sequence: CASSYLLGDTQYF. The chain employs TRBV6-5 and TRBJ2-3; D uncertain. From germline, CDR1 is MNHEY and CDR2 SVGAGI. This CDR3 has 13 amino acids. V lost 2 bases and J 6 bases, leaving 9 bases between the germline ends.

The rearrangement joins TRBV5-6 to TRBJ2-2; no clear D gene. The germline V and J ends were trimmed by 1 base and 7 bases, with 5 bases remaining between them. Germline V lookup: CDR1 SGHDT, CDR2 YYEEEE. This CDR3 region has 12 residues. CDR3 region: CASSLQIGELFF. The CDR3 DNA follows: TGTGCCAGCAGCTTGCAAATCGGGGAGCTGTTTTTT.

The V and J genes are TRBV5-1 and TRBJ2-7; possibly TRBD1 for D (6 bases). This CDR3 contains 14 residues. Germline lookup yields CDR1 SGHRS and CDR2 YFSETQ. V was pared by 4 bases and J by 7 bases, with 18 bases between. In nucleotides, the CDR3 is TGCGCCAGCAGCCCGAAACAGGGTCCGTGGGAGCAGTACTTC. Translation: CASSPKQGPWEQYF.

The V call is TRBV30, the J call TRBJ2-1; 7 nucleotides agree with TRBD1. CDR3 size: 13 residues. The germline V gene has CDR1 GTSNPN and CDR2 SVGIG (reference sequence). Trimming took 2 bases from V and 8 from J; bases not matched to a gene: 6. The CDR3 sequence is CAWSTGQTYEQFF. In DNA, the CDR3 is TGTGCCTGGAGTACGGGACAGACATATGAGCAGTTCTTC.

The V call is TRBV6-5, the J call TRBJ2-2; possible D gene TRBD1, 6 bases. V shed 2 bases and J shed 7 bases, with 14 bases lying between them. CDR1 is MNHEY, CDR2 SVGAGI, per germline. This CDR3 region has 15 residues. Here the CDR3 DNA reads TGTGCCAGCAGTTACGCAGGGGAAGTGAACGGGGAGCTGTTTTTT. The encoded protein is CASSYAGEVNGELFF.

The chain has TRBV19 and TRBJ2-7; 8 bases are shared with TRBD1. Germline V lookup: CDR1 LNHDA, CDR2 SQIVND (reference sequence). The J segment lost 3 bases and the V segment lost 3 bases, leaving 7 bases of the junction unmatched. This CDR3 contains 15 residues. The DNA for the CDR3 is TGTGCCAGTAGTATTGGGACAGGATGGGTCTACGAGCAGTACTTC. This gives the protein CASSIGTGWVYEQYF. Full variable domain (remainder filled in from reference TRBV19 and TRBJ2-7): DGGITQSPKYLFRKEGQNVTLSCEQNLNHDAMYWYRQDPGQGLRLIYYSQIVNDFQKGDIAEGYSVSREKKESFPLTVTSAQKNPTAFYLCASSIGTGWVYEQYFGPGTRLTVT.

The chain uses TRBV27 and TRBJ1-4; tentative D call: TRBD1 (6 bases). CDR1 is MNHEY and CDR2 is SMNVEV in the germline V gene (reference sequence). The CDR3 covers 12 residues. V gave up 3 bases and J gave up 13 bases, with 12 bases separating them. The CDR3 bases are TGTGCCAGCAGTTTCCTCGGACAGAGACTGTTTTTT. Encoded protein: CASSFLGQRLFF.

The gene calls are TRBV5-8 and TRBJ1-1; D unresolved. Trimming cost V 4 bases and J 7 bases, with 14 bases left between them. Germline V gives CDR1 SGHTS, CDR2 YDEGEE. This CDR3 contains 13 residues. This chain's CDR3 is CASSTLGGIEAFF. CDR3 coding DNA: TGTGCCAGCAGCACTCTGGGCGGTATTGAAGCTTTCTTT.

The chain joins TRBV27 to TRBJ2-3; TRBD2 aligns across 10 bases. The V gene end was trimmed by 7 bases and the J gene end by 1 base; junction bases not matched to a gene: 11. CDR3 length equals 17 residues. Germline V gene data show CDR1 as MNHEY and CDR2 as SMNVEV (reference sequence). CDR3 sequence (DNA): TGTGCCAGCATGGAAGCGGGGGGGCCTCTGGGCACAGATACGCAGTATTTT. Translated, it gives CASMEAGGPLGTDTQYF.

Comments on this clone: In the same sample, other DNA sequences code for this CDR3. The gene calls are TRBV2 and TRBJ2-7; perhaps TRBD1 as D (6 bases). Germline loops: CDR1 SNHLY, CDR2 FYNNEI. V lost 7 bases and J lost 2, with 12 bases in between. The CDR3 runs 13 residues. This chain's CDR3 is CASMDSSAYEQYF. CDR3 sequence (DNA): TGTGCCAGCATGGACAGCTCTGCCTACGAGCAGTACTTC.

The V gene is TRBV28, the J gene TRBJ1-5; D remains unclear. Germline CDR1 MDHEN, CDR2 SYDVKM. The CDR3 loop spans 15 amino acids. Deletions cut 3 bases from V and 3 bases from J, with 12 bases between. DNA of the CDR3: TGTGCCAGCAGTTTCATCGAGTTAACCAATCAGCCCCAGCATTTT. The encoded protein is CASSFIELTNQPQHF.

This clone was seen just once. The chain has TRBV4-1 and TRBJ2-2; 13 bases are shared with TRBD2. Germline assignment: CDR1 MGHRA and CDR2 YSYEKL. V lost 0 bases to trimming and J lost 6 bases; unmatched junction nucleotides: 7. The CDR3 sequence is 18 residues long. For the CDR3, the DNA is TGCGCCAGCAGCCAAGAAGGACTAGCGGGAGTCGTGGCCGGGGAGCTGTTTTTT. This encodes CASSQEGLAGVVAGELFF.

V usage is TRBV2 and J usage is TRBJ2-3, with D possibly being TRBD2 (5 bases). Trimming pared 3 bases from V and 3 bases from J, leaving 13 bases between. Per the germline V gene, CDR1 is SNHLY and CDR2 is FYNNEI. This CDR3 is built from 15 residues. CDR3 DNA sequence: TGTGCCAGCAGTGATGCTTCCAGAGGGACAGATACGCAGTATTTT. Its protein product is CASSDASRGTDTQYF. The variable domain in full, with the rest retrieved from reference TRBV2 and TRBJ2-3, is EPEVTQTPSHQVTQMGQEVILRCVPISNHLYFYWYRQILGQKVEFLVSFYNNEISEKSEIFDDQFSVERPDGSNFTLKIRSTKLEDSAMYFCASSDASRGTDTQYFGPGTRLTVL.

The V gene is TRBV13, the J gene TRBJ1-2, with D unresolved. The V gene's germline CDR1 is PRHDT and CDR2 FYEKMQ (reference sequence). The CDR3 is 13 amino acids. Trimming cost V 5 bases and J 4 bases, with 11 bases left between them. The DNA for the CDR3 is TGTGCCAGCAGCCTCTCCGGTGGCTATGGCTACACCTTC. It encodes CASSLSGGYGYTF.

The sample holds one count of this clone. The genes are TRBV5-1 and TRBJ2-3, with 10 bases identical to TRBD2. The CDR3 consists of 16 residues. Per the germline V gene, CDR1 is SGHRS and CDR2 is YFSETQ. V shed 4 bases and J 0 bases; nucleotides not matched to a gene: 5. The CDR3 loop reads CASSPLAGTSTDTQYF. DNA of the CDR3: TGCGCCAGCAGCCCACTAGCGGGGACTAGCACAGATACGCAGTATTTT.

The chain is built from TRBV9 and TRBJ2-1, with TRBD1 matching 7 bases. Germline-derived CDR1 and CDR2 are SGDLS and YYNGEE. J gave up 4 bases and V 3 bases, and 7 bases lay outside the gene matches. The length of the CDR3 is 15 residues. The CDR3 protein is CASSARDSPYNEQFF. Here the CDR3 DNA reads TGTGCCAGCAGCGCCCGGGACAGTCCTTACAATGAGCAGTTCTTC.

This clone has only one observation. The V gene is TRBV9, the J gene TRBJ2-3, with TRBD2 as a possible D gene (6 bases). This CDR3 has 14 amino acids. Looked up from germline, CDR1 is SGDLS and CDR2 is YYNGEE. With 4 bases removed from V and 5 bases from J, the gap between germline ends came to 14 bases. The CDR3 loop is CASSPSVSRDTQYF. Written as DNA, the CDR3 is TGTGCCAGCAGCCCTAGCGTCAGCCGAGATACGCAGTATTTT.